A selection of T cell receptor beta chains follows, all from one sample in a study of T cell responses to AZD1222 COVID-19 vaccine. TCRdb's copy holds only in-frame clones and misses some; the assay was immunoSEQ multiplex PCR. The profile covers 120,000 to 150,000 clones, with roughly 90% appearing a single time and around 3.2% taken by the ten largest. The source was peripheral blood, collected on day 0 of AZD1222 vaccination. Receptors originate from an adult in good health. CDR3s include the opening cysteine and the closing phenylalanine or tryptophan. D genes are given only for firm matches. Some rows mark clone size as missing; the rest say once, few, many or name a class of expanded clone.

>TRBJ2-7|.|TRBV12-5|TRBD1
CASGSPRTGSPEQYF
TGTGCTAGTGGTTCCCCAAGGACAGGGTCCCCCGAGCAGTACTTC
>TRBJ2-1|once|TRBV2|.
CASNGEGLYNEQFF
TGTGCCAGCAATGGTGAGGGCCTCTACAATGAGCAGTTCTTC
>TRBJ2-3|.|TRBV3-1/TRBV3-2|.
CASSQGSSADTQYF
TGTGCCAGCAGCCAAGGATCCAGCGCAGATACGCAGTATTTT
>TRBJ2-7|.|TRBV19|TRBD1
CASSPNRGPPVEQYF
TGTGCCAGTAGTCCCAACAGGGGCCCCCCGGTCGAGCAGTACTTC
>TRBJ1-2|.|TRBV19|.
CASSIGGGEGSGYTF
TGTGCCAGTAGTATAGGTGGTGGCGAAGGAAGTGGCTACACCTTC
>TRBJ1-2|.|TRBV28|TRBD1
CASSRDRGNTF
TGTGCCAGCAGTCGTGACAGGGGGAACACCTTC
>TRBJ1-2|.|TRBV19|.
CASSISRGGYTF
TGTGCCAGTAGTATATCCAGGGGAGGCTACACCTTC
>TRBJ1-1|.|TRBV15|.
CATSRDPGTEAFF
TGTGCCACCAGCAGAGATCCAGGGACTGAAGCTTTCTTT
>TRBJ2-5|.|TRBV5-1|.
CASSDWRVQETQYF
TGCGCCAGCAGCGACTGGAGAGTCCAAGAGACCCAGTACTTC
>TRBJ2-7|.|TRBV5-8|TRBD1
CASSWDRGLAYEQYF
TGTGCCAGCAGCTGGGACAGGGGGCTTGCCTACGAGCAGTACTTC
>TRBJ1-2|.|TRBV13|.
CASSLVLQGHGYTF
TGTGCCAGCAGCTTAGTTTTGCAGGGACATGGCTACACCTTC
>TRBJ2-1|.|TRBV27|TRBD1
CASSLGQGEYNEQFF
TGTGCCAGCAGTTTGGGACAGGGGGAATACAATGAGCAGTTCTTC
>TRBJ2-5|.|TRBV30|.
CAWSVVQWFETQYF
TGTGCCTGGAGTGTAGTTCAGTGGTTTGAGACCCAGTACTTC
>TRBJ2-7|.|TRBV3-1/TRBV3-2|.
CASSQEGADNEQYF
TGTGCCAGCAGCCAAGAGGGGGCTGATAACGAGCAGTACTTC
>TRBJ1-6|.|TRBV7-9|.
CASSRLTGQGNSPLHF
TGTGCCAGCAGCCGCCTTACGGGGCAGGGCAATTCACCCCTCCACTTT
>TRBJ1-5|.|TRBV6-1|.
CASSESGGRNQPQHF
TGTGCCAGCAGTGAAAGTGGGGGTCGCAATCAGCCCCAGCATTTT
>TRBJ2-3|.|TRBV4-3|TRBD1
CASSHAPTGGETTDTQYF
TGCGCCAGCAGCCACGCTCCCACAGGGGGTGAAACTACAGATACGCAGTATTTT
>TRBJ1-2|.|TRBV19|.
CASRTGWGYGYTF
TGTGCCAGTAGGACAGGCTGGGGGTATGGCTACACCTTC
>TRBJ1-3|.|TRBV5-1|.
CASSLGQGNTIYF
TGCGCCAGCAGCTTGGGACAGGGAAACACCATATATTTT
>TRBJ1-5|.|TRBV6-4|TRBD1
CASSEIQGAQPQHF
TGTGCCAGCAGTGAGATCCAGGGGGCTCAGCCCCAGCATTTT
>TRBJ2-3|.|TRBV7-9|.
CASSLGWETDTQYF
TGTGCCAGCAGCTTAGGGTGGGAGACAGATACGCAGTATTTT
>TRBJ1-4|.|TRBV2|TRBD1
CASNRDRGGEKLFF
TGTGCCAGCAATCGGGACAGGGGAGGTGAAAAACTGTTTTTT
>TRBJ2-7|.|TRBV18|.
CASSGTSYEQYF
TGTGCCAGCTCGGGGACCTCCTACGAGCAGTACTTC
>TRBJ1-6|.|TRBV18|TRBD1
CASSRDSSYNSPLHF
TGTGCCAGCTCGAGGGACAGCTCCTATAATTCACCCCTCCACTTT
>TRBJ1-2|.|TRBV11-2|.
CASSTGLQVEYDGYTF
TGTGCCAGCAGCACGGGACTCCAGGTGGAGTACGATGGCTACACCTTC
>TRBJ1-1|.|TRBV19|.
CASGGGDFRDTEAFF
TGTGCCAGTGGGGGGGGCGATTTTCGGGACACTGAAGCTTTCTTT
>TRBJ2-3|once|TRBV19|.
CASSNYIAQIDTQYF
TGTGCCAGTAGTAACTACATTGCCCAGATAGATACGCAGTATTTT
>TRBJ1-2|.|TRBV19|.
CASSIIGQANYGYTF
TGTGCCAGTAGTATCATCGGGCAAGCTAACTATGGCTACACCTTC
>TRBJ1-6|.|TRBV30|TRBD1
CALGQEENSPLHF
TGTGCCTTAGGACAGGAGGAAAATTCACCCCTCCACTTT
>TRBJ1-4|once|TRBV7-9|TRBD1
CASSLARTGDEKLFF
TGTGCCAGCAGCTTAGCTAGGACAGGGGATGAAAAACTGTTTTTT
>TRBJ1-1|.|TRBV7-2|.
CASSGGGGNLMNTEAFF
TGTGCCAGCAGCGGGGGAGGGGGTAACCTAATGAACACTGAAGCTTTCTTT
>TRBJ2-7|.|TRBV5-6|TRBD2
CASSPSGTSMTEQYF
TGTGCCAGCAGCCCTTCAGGGACTAGCATGACCGAGCAGTACTTC
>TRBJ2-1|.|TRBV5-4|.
CASSLVGRGSYNEQFF
TGTGCCAGCAGCTTGGTGGGGAGAGGGTCTTACAATGAGCAGTTCTTC
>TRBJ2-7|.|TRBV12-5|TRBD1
CASAPSPGQGKGLRLSF
TGTGCTAGTGCCCCAAGCCCGGGACAGGGGAAGGGACTACGCCTTTCCTTC
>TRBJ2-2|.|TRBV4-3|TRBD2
CASSQALAGANTGELFF
TGCGCCAGCAGCCAAGCACTGGCGGGAGCTAACACCGGGGAGCTGTTTTTT
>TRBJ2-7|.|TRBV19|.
CASSADGSHYYEQYF
TGTGCCAGTAGTGCGGACGGGTCCCACTACTACGAGCAGTACTTC
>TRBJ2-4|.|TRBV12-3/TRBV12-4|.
CASSPTLNIQYF
TGTGCCAGCAGTCCCACTTTAAACATTCAGTACTTC
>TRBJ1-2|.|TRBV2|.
CASSERMGSGYTF
TGTGCCAGCAGTGAACGGATGGGCTCGGGCTACACCTTC
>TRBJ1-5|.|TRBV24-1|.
CATSDSPGAARNQPQHF
TGTGCCACCAGTGATTCCCCCGGGGCAGCCCGCAATCAGCCCCAGCATTTT
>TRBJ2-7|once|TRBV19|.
CASSLRTGTGPEQYF
TGTGCCAGTAGTCTCAGGACCGGGACTGGCCCTGAGCAGTACTTC
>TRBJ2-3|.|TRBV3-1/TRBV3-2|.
CASSRRLESTDTQYF
TGTGCCAGCAGCCGTCGACTAGAGAGCACAGATACGCAGTATTTT
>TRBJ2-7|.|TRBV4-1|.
CASSQLQTYYEQYF
TGCGCCAGCAGCCAACTACAGACCTACTACGAGCAGTACTTC
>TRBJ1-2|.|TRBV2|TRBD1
CASVRIVGQGSYGYTF
TGTGCCAGCGTGAGGATAGTGGGACAGGGGAGCTATGGCTACACCTTC
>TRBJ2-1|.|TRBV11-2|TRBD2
CASSPQWAGGWNEQFF
TGTGCCAGCAGCCCCCAGTGGGCGGGAGGGTGGAATGAGCAGTTCTTC
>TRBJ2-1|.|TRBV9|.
CASGPGVARTEQFF
TGTGCCAGCGGTCCGGGGGTAGCGAGAACTGAGCAGTTCTTC
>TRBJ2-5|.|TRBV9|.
CASSVARDVRETQYF
TGTGCCAGCAGCGTAGCCAGGGACGTCCGAGAGACCCAGTACTTC
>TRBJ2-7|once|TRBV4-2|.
CASSQVAAIGSYEQYF
TGTGCCAGCAGCCAAGTGGCCGCAATTGGGTCCTACGAGCAGTACTTC
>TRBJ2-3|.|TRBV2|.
CASNLGDSDTQYF
TGTGCCAGCAATCTGGGAGACTCAGATACGCAGTATTTT
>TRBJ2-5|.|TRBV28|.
CASSPSGLRYQETQYF
TGTGCCAGCAGTCCCTCGGGACTCAGGTACCAAGAGACCCAGTACTTC
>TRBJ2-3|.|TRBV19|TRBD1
CASKGTGYSTDTQYF
TGTGCCAGTAAAGGGACAGGGTACAGCACAGATACGCAGTATTTT
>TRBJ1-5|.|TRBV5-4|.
CASSLQGQEKPQHF
TGTGCCAGCAGCCTACAGGGACAAGAGAAGCCCCAGCATTTT
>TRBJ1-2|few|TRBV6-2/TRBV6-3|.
CASSPSAHRYGYTF
TGTGCCAGCAGCCCTTCGGCACACCGATATGGCTACACCTTC
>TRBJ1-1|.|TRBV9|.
CASSPGTPEAFF
TGTGCCAGCAGCCCCGGGACGCCTGAAGCTTTCTTT